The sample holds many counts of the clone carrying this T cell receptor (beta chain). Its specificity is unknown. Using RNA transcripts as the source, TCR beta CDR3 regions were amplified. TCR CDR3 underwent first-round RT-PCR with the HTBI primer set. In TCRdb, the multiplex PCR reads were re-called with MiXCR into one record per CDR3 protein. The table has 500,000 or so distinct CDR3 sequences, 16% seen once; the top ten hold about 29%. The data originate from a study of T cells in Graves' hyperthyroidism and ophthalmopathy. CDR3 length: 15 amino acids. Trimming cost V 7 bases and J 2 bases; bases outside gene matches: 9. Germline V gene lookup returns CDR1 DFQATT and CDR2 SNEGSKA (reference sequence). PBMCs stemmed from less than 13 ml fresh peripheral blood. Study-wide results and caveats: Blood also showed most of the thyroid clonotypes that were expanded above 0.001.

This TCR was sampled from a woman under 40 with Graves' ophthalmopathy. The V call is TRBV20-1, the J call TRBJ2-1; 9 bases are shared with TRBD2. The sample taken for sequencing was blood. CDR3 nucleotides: TGCAGTGTTAAGGGGGGACTAGCAGCCTACAATGAGCAGTTCTTC. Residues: CSVKGGLAAYNEQFF.